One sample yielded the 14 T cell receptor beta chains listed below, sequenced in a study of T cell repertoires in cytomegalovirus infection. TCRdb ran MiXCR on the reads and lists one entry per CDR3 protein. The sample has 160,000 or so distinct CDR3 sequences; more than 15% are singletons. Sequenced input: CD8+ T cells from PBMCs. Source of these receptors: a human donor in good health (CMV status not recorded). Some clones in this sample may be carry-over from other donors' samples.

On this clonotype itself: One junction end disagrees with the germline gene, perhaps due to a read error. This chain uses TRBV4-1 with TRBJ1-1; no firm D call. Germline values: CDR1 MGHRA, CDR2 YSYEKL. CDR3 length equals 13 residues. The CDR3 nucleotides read TGTGCCAGCAGTTATTACCCGAACACTGAAGCTTTCTTT. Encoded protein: CASSYYPNTEAFF.

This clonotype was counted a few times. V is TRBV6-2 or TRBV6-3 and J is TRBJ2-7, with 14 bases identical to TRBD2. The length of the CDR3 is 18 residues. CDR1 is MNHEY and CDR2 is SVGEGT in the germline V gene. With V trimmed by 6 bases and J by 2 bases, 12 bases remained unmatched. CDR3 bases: TGTGCCAGCAGGGGGGGACTAGCGGGAGATCTCCCTACCTACGAGCAGTACTTC. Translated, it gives CASRGGLAGDLPTYEQYF.

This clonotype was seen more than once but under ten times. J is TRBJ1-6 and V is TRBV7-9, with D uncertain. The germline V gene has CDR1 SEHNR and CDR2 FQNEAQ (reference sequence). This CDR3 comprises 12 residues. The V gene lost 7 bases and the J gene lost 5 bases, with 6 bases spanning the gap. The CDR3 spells CASKGDNSPLHF. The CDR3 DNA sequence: TGTGCCAGCAAGGGAGATAATTCACCCCTCCACTTT.

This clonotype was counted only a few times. CDR3 DNA sequence: TGTGCCAGCAGAATCCCAGCGGGAGGTGAGACCCAGTACTTC. Residues: CASRIPAGGETQYF. The rearrangement uses TRBV28 and TRBJ2-5; 9 bases map to TRBD2. Germline V gives CDR1 MDHEN, CDR2 SYDVKM. V shed 6 bases, J shed 5 bases, and the junction held 7 bases outside the gene matches. This CDR3 spans 14 amino acids.

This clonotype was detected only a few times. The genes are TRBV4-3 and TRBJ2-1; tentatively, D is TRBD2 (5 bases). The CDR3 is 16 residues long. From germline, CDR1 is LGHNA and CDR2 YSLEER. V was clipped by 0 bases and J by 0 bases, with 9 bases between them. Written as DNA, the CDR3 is TGCGCCAGCAGCCAAGATTGGAGGAGCTCCTACAATGAGCAGTTCTTC. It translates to CASSQDWRSSYNEQFF.

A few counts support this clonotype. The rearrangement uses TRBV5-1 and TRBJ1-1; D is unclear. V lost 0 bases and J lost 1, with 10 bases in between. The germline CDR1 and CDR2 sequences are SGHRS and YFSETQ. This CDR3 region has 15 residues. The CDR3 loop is CASSLGGSGNTEAFF. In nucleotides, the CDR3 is TGCGCCAGCAGCTTGGGTGGGTCGGGGAACACTGAAGCTTTCTTT.

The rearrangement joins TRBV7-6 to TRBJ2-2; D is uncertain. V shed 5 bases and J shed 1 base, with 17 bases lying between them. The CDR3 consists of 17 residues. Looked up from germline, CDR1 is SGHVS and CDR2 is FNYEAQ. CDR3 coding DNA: TGTGCCAGCAGCCCCGGAGTAAGGGCCTTGAACACCGGGGAGCTGTTTTTT. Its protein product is CASSPGVRALNTGELFF.

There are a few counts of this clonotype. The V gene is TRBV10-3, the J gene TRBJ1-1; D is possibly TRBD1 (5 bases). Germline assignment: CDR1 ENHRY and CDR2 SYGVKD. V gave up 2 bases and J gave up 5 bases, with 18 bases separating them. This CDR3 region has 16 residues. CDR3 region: CAISEGPGREKTEAFF. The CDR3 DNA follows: TGTGCCATCAGTGAGGGGCCGGGACGGGAAAAAACTGAAGCTTTCTTT.

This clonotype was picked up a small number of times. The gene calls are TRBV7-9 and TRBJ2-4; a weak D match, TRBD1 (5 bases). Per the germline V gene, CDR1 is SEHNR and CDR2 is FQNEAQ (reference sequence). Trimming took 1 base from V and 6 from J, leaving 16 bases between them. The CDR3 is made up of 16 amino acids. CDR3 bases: TGTGCCAGCAGCTTAGACCCCCAGGGCGCGACAAACATTCAGTACTTC. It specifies CASSLDPQGATNIQYF.

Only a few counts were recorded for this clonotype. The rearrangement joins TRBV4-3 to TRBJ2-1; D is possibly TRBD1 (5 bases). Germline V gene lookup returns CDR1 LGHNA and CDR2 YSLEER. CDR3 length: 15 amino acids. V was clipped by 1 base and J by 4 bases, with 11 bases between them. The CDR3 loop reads CASSQVWGPYNEQFF. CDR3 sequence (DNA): TGCGCCAGCAGCCAAGTCTGGGGCCCTTACAATGAGCAGTTCTTC.

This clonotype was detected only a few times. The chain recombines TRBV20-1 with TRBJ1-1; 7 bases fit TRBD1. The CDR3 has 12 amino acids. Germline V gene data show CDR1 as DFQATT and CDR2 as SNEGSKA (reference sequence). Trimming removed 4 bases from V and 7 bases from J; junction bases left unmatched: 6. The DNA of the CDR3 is TGCAGTGCTACTCCGGGACAGCTTGAAGCTTTCTTT. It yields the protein CSATPGQLEAFF.

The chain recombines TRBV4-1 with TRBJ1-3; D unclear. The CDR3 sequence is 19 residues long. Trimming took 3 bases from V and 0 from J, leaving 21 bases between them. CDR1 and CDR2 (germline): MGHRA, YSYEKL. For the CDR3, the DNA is TGCGCCAGCAGCCATGCTGTAGTGCTCACCGAAGACTCTGGAAACACCATATATTTT. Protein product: CASSHAVVLTEDSGNTIYF.

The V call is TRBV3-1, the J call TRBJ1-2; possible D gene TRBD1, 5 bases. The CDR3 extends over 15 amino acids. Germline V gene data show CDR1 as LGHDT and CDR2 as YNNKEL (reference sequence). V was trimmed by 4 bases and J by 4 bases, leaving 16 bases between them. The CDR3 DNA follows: TGTGCCAGCAGCCTCTTCGACAGCGGGAGCTATGGCTACACCTTC. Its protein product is CASSLFDSGSYGYTF.

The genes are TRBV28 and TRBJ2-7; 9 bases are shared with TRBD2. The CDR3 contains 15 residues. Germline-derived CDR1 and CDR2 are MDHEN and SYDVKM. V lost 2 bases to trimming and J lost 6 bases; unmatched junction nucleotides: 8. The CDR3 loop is CASSLSVSGSSEQYF. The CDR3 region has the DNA TGTGCCAGCAGTTTAAGTGTTAGCGGGAGTTCCGAGCAGTACTTC.